This TCR beta chain originates from a study of cytomegalovirus exposure and HLA in healthy donors. The overall study: Earlier results showed approximately 110 million unique TCR beta sequences derived from 150 million to 200 million T cells. Study outcomes and limitations: The authors judged a highly shared variant cluster likely a sequencing artifact. The study designated 150 to 200 TCR beta chains cytomegalovirus-associated.

The PCR employed 60 Vbeta primers together with 13 Jbeta primers. This table comes from immunoSEQ multiplex PCR, and its TCRdb copy is limited to in-frame clones, with some not included. This table holds around 180,000 clones, 84% found once. The CDR3 length is 15 residues. Between the trimmed V and J ends, which lost 3 bases and 9 bases, there was a span of 15 bases. The germline V gene has CDR1 KGHSH and CDR2 LQKENI. About this clone: Its antigen is not identified.

The sample consisted of PBMCs. The chain joins TRBV18 to TRBJ1-6; D possibly corresponds to TRBD1 (5 bases). The TCR was taken from a girl between 5 and 17 years old in good health and CMV-seropositive. The CDR3 nucleotides are TGTGCCAGCTCACCCTCTTGGGGGGACGGTTCACCCCTCCACTTT. Amino acids: CASSPSWGDGSPLHF.